This paragraph covers one T cell receptor beta chain sequence. The antigen is unknown. With 60 Vbeta and 13 Jbeta primers, the PCR was carried out. Assay: immunoSEQ multiplex PCR; the TCRdb copy retains only in-frame clones and omits some. The sample lists 150,000 to 200,000 clones; roughly four fifths were seen once. The data belong to a study of cytomegalovirus exposure and HLA in healthy donors. Study details: An early release of data contained about 85 million unique TCRs, which came from HLA-typed donors. Study-level results: The study found most TCR sequences rare, yet found some public TCRs in many donors. Presence/absence analyses treated sequencing depth as roughly uniform across donors.

Sequencing was performed on PBMCs. This receptor was obtained from a young man in good health and CMV-seronegative.

The chain's CDR3 is CASSPERTGTYGYTF. CDR3 DNA: TGTGCCAGCTCACCCGAGCGGACAGGGACCTATGGCTACACCTTC. J is TRBJ1-2 and V is TRBV18; 8 bases fit TRBD1. Germline assignment: CDR1 KGHSH and CDR2 LQKENI. This CDR3 has 15 amino acids. V trimming: 3 bases; J trimming: 4 bases; junction bases outside the gene matches: 7.